This TCR beta chain came from a study of T cell changes during pregnancy in multiple sclerosis. Clones were read by immunoSEQ multiplex PCR, and TCRdb kept only the in-frame ones, dropping some. The table has 100,000 or so clones, approximately 91% seen once. The sequencing used peripheral blood, collected after pregnancy. This receptor was taken from a female donor with multiple sclerosis, enrolled in a pregnancy study.

The CDR3 protein is CASSQPTGSELFF. The CDR3 bases are TGTGCCAGCAGCCAACCGACCGGGTCGGAGCTGTTTTTT. The chain has TRBV4-2 and TRBJ2-2, with unresolved D. The CDR3 loop spans 13 amino acids. V lost 2 bases, J lost 10 bases, and 11 bases lay in between. The germline V gene encodes CDR1 LGHNA and CDR2 YNFKEQ.